The source of this T cell receptor (beta chain) is a study of T cells in Graves' hyperthyroidism and ophthalmopathy. This clonotype was observed many times. The source material, RNA transcripts, was used to amplify TCR beta CDR3 regions. Using the HTBI primer set, a first-round RT-PCR was run on the TCR CDR3. Using its own MiXCR run on the multiplex PCR reads, TCRdb lists one record per CDR3 protein. Among 750,000 to 950,000 distinct CDR3 sequences listed, around 38% were seen once. Germline V gene data show CDR1 as ENHRY and CDR2 as SYGVKD. V lost 6 bases and J 4 bases, leaving 18 bases between the germline ends. This CDR3 contains 15 residues.

The receptor's source is a man aged 18 to 29 with Graves' hyperthyroidism. Source material: blood. The rearrangement links TRBV10-3 to TRBJ1-1; D perhaps matches TRBD1 (6 bases). This chain's CDR3 is CAISAMSIGGTEAFF. CDR3 coding DNA: TGTGCCATCAGCGCCATGAGTATAGGGGGCACTGAAGCTTTCTTT.